This T cell receptor (beta chain) was profiled in a study of T cell responses to AZD1222 COVID-19 vaccine. Whole-study findings and limits: Variant regions that are unmutated are reportedly the target of nearly half of spike-specific TCRs. Possibly, clonal diversity was underestimated; donors were largely white British and included more females. Spike-spanning, vaccine-associated CD4 TCRs were dominant at 160-218 and 743-854.

The CDR3 covers 16 residues. From germline, CDR1 is SNHLY and CDR2 FYNNEI. Trimming removed 7 bases from V and 5 bases from J, with 20 bases in between. Some clones are missing from TCRdb's copy, which holds only in-frame ones; the method was immunoSEQ multiplex PCR. The sample yields about 120,000 clones, about 85% seen once. Turning to this clone: The target antigen is unknown.

Here the sequenced sample was peripheral blood, taken 28 days after the second AZD1222 dose. The receptor was derived from an adult who received the AZD1222 COVID-19 vaccine. J is TRBJ1-4 and V is TRBV2, with D perhaps TRBD1 (6 bases). This CDR3 is CASKTGPVTQNEKLFF. In DNA, the CDR3 is TGTGCCAGCAAAACAGGGCCCGTTACTCAAAATGAAAAACTGTTTTTT.